What follows are 24 T cell receptor beta chains derived from one specimen sequenced in a study of monozygotic twins with inflammatory bowel disease (dated by TCRdb to between 2019 and 2020). Preparation of the library involved 5' RACE. The sequencer was an Illumina HiSeq 2500. The reads underwent TCRdb reprocessing, giving one record for each CDR3 protein sequence and no DNA. The table for this sample shows some 170,000 distinct CDR3 sequences. 2.4% of the sample rests with the top ten. The sample was blood. These receptors all come from a human donor with ulcerative colitis or Crohn's disease, or a healthy co-twin of an affected twin (not recorded which).

The V and J genes are TRBV20-1 and TRBJ2-6. This CDR3 region has 14 residues. Germline V gene lookup returns CDR1 DFQATT and CDR2 SNEGSKA (reference sequence). The CDR3 region is CSASEISGANVLTF.

This chain uses TRBV20-1 with TRBJ1-2; with no DNA, the TCRdb D assignment of TRBD1 cannot be verified. CDR3 size: 13 residues. Germline V CDR1 and CDR2: DFQATT, SNEGSKA (reference sequence). CDR3 residues: CSARAETGYGYTF.

The gene calls are TRBV29-1 and TRBJ1-2; the D gene TCRdb calls, TRBD1, cannot be checked with no DNA. Germline V gene data show CDR1 as SQVTM and CDR2 as ANQGSEA. The CDR3 contains 12 residues. CDR3 sequence: CSVVDSNYGYTF.

The chain carries TRBV7-2 and TRBJ2-7; TCRdb designates TRBD1, a call that cannot be tested without DNA. This CDR3 region has 13 residues. Looked up from germline, CDR1 is SGHTA and CDR2 is FQGNSA. The CDR3 reads CASSWGGRYEQYF.

This chain connects TRBV20-1 to TRBJ1-1. Per the germline V gene, CDR1 is DFQATT and CDR2 is SNEGSKA (reference sequence). CDR3 length equals 15 residues. This CDR3 reads CSAREPTDLNTEAFF.

The rearrangement joins TRBV7-2 to TRBJ1-1. The CDR3 spans 17 residues. Germline CDR1 and CDR2: SGHTA and FQGNSA. CDR3 amino acids: CASSLRRGGPGNTEAFF.

The rearrangement uses TRBV5-1 and TRBJ1-4. The CDR3 is made up of 15 amino acids. CDR1 is SGHRS, CDR2 YFSETQ, per germline. CDR3 sequence: CASSLGLGGGEKLFF.

The V call is TRBV7-3, the J call TRBJ2-2. The CDR3 totals 14 residues. Germline CDR1 and CDR2: SGHTA and FQGTGA. CDR3 sequence: CASSKARNTGELFF. Based on the CDR3 plus reference TRBV7-3 and TRBJ2-2, the full variable domain is GAGVSQTPSNKVTEKGKYVELRCDPISGHTALYWYRQSLGQGPEFLIYFQGTGAADDSGLPNDRFFAVRPEGSVSTLKIQRTERGDSAVYLCASSKARNTGELFFGEGSRLTVL.

This chain uses TRBV6-5 with TRBJ1-2; TCRdb designates TRBD1, a call that cannot be tested without DNA. This CDR3 spans 12 amino acids. Germline loops: CDR1 MNHEY, CDR2 SVGAGI. CDR3: CASRRGNYGYTF.

The CDR3 reads CASSLTIQMLHEQYF. This chain connects TRBV7-2 to TRBJ2-7. This CDR3 is built from 15 residues. In germline, CDR1 is SGHTA, CDR2 FQGNSA.

V is TRBV7-6 and J is TRBJ1-2. Germline lookup yields CDR1 SGHVS and CDR2 FNYEAQ. This CDR3 contains 14 residues. This chain's CDR3 is CASSSIGGTDGYTF.

The genes are TRBV6-1 and TRBJ1-5. The CDR3 extends over 20 amino acids. Germline V gives CDR1 MNHNS, CDR2 SASEGT. The chain's CDR3 is CASSEQERQGWAVSNQPQHF.

The chain uses TRBV5-4 and TRBJ1-2; TCRdb lists TRBD1, though no DNA is available to test this call. The CDR3 spans 14 residues. Germline CDR1 reads SGHNT; CDR2 reads YYREEE (reference sequence). The CDR3: CASSLDRGAYGYTF.

The J gene is TRBJ1-2, the V gene TRBV5-8. CDR1 SGHTS and CDR2 YDEGEE come from the germline V gene. There are 14 residues in the CDR3. CDR3 sequence: CASSFPSVTYGYTF.

CDR3 region: CASSQAWGELFF. The V and J genes are TRBV4-3 and TRBJ2-2. Germline-derived CDR1 and CDR2 are LGHNA and YSLEER. This CDR3 contains 12 residues.

The chain links TRBV28 to TRBJ2-5; TCRdb returns TRBD1, unconfirmable since there is no DNA. The germline gives CDR1 MDHEN, CDR2 SYDVKM. CDR3 length: 17 residues. The chain's CDR3 is CASSQRTGANVQETQYF.

The chain links TRBV7-2 to TRBJ2-3; TCRdb returns TRBD2, unconfirmable since there is no DNA. The CDR3 sequence is 16 residues long. Germline loops: CDR1 SGHTA, CDR2 FQGNSA. CDR3 loop: CASSLGNGRGADTQYF.

The chain combines TRBV15 with TRBJ2-3; TCRdb's D call, TRBD1, is unchecked because there is no DNA. The CDR3 contains 14 residues. Germline V CDR1 and CDR2: LNHNV, YYDKDF (reference sequence). The CDR3 here is CATSPGVETDTQYF.

J is TRBJ2-1 and V is TRBV7-3. This CDR3 has 14 residues. Germline CDR1 is SGHTA and CDR2 is FQGTGA. CDR3 region: CASSQTPSYNEQFF.

This rearrangement joins TRBV27 to TRBJ1-1. The CDR3 consists of 15 residues. Germline values: CDR1 MNHEY, CDR2 SMNVEV (reference sequence). The CDR3 reads CASSLSRVSDTEAFF.

The chain's CDR3 is CASTLSPPDTQYF. This chain uses TRBV12-3 or TRBV12-4 with TRBJ2-3; the TRBD1 assignment by TCRdb is unverifiable without DNA. The CDR3 covers 13 residues.

The rearrangement joins TRBV7-9 to TRBJ2-3; with no DNA, the TCRdb D assignment of TRBD2 cannot be verified. The CDR3 sequence is 14 residues long. Germline lookup yields CDR1 SEHNR and CDR2 FQNEAQ (reference sequence). The CDR3 here is CASSLSGREDTQYF.

The rearrangement links TRBV28 to TRBJ2-7; TCRdb calls TRBD1, which cannot be checked without DNA. CDR1 and CDR2 from the germline V gene are MDHEN and SYDVKM. The CDR3 totals 14 residues. The CDR3 reads CASSLSSGAYEQYF.

The V gene is TRBV5-1, the J gene TRBJ1-2. This CDR3 has 13 amino acids. CDR1 and CDR2 from the germline V gene are SGHRS and YFSETQ. CDR3 region: CASSLDVDYGYTF.